Listed below are T cell receptor beta chains from one sample, sequenced in a study of blood T cell repertoires in COVID-19. Some clones are missing from TCRdb's copy, which holds only in-frame ones; the method was immunoSEQ multiplex PCR. The sample holds around 250,000 clones, approximately 85% seen once. Sequencing was performed on PBMCs or T cells enriched from blood (not recorded which). Receptors were obtained from a woman aged 50 to 65 who had recovered from COVID-19. CDR3s include the opening cysteine and the closing phenylalanine or tryptophan. Fields, in order: clone size, V gene, J gene, CDR3 length, D gene, CDR3 DNA, CDR3 protein. The D gene is left open where the match is weak. Not every row has a clone size; where given, it reads once, few, many or a size class.

>.|TRBV10-3|TRBJ2-5|15|TRBD1
TGTGCCATCAGTGATCCACAGGGGGCGATACAGACCCAGTACTTC
CAISDPQGAIQTQYF
>.|TRBV4-1|TRBJ2-7|17|TRBD2
TGCGCCAGCAGCCAAGATTGGCCTAGCGGGAGATTCGACGAGCAGTACTTC
CASSQDWPSGRFDEQYF
>.|TRBV20-1|TRBJ1-1|11|TRBD1
TGCAGTGCTGGACAGGTAGGGGTAGCTTTCTTT
CSAGQVGVAFF
>.|TRBV19|TRBJ2-2|14|.
TGTGCCAGTACTCATATATCCGGGACCGGGGAGCTGTTTTTT
CASTHISGTGELFF
>.|TRBV4-1|TRBJ2-1|15|.
TGCGCCAGCAGCCAACCCATGGGACTGGGCTATGAGCAGTTCTTC
CASSQPMGLGYEQFF
>.|TRBV7-2|TRBJ2-7|13|.
TGTGCCAGCACCTCTCTAGTGGGTTACGAGCAGTACTTC
CASTSLVGYEQYF
>once|TRBV5-6|TRBJ1-4|16|TRBD1
TGTGCCAGCAGCTTCGTCCCACAGGGGCAGGGCGAAAAACTGTTTTTT
CASSFVPQGQGEKLFF
>.|TRBV27|TRBJ1-2|13|.
TGTGCCAGCAGTTCCCCGGGGGGCTATGGCTACACCTTC
CASSSPGGYGYTF
>.|TRBV6-4|TRBJ1-4|13|.
TGTGCCAGCAGGTTGGACAGAAATGAAAAACTGTTTTTT
CASRLDRNEKLFF
>once|TRBV28|TRBJ2-3|14|.
TGTGCCAGCACGGAGCATCTCACGGGGGATACGCAGTATTTT
CASTEHLTGDTQYF
>.|TRBV28|TRBJ2-7|14|.
TGTGCCAGCAGCCCGGCGCTCGGGGTCCACGAGCAGTACTTC
CASSPALGVHEQYF
>.|TRBV4-2|TRBJ2-1|18|.
TGTGCCAGCAGCCAAGATGTGGCAGGGCAGCACGTATACAATGAGCAGTTCTTC
CASSQDVAGQHVYNEQFF
>once|TRBV16|TRBJ1-5|15|.
TGTGCCAGCAGCCATTCACAGGGCTTCTATCAGCCCCAGCATTTT
CASSHSQGFYQPQHF
>.|TRBV6-1|TRBJ2-1|15|.
TGTGCCAGCAGTGAAATCGGGGGGCCCTACAATGAGCAGTTCTTC
CASSEIGGPYNEQFF
>.|TRBV27|TRBJ2-1|16|.
TGTGCCAGCAGTTTATCGACTACTTCCTCCTACAATGAGCAGTTCTTC
CASSLSTTSSYNEQFF
>.|TRBV2|TRBJ2-3|15|TRBD2
TGTGCCAGCACCGGGACTAGCGGGAAGGAAGATACGCAGTATTTT
CASTGTSGKEDTQYF
>.|TRBV12-3/TRBV12-4|TRBJ2-1|13|.
TGTGCCAGCAGTTTAGCCCAGGGCAATGAGCAGTTCTTC
CASSLAQGNEQFF
>.|TRBV7-9|TRBJ2-7|12|.
TGTGCCAGCAGCTTCGACAGTTACGAGCAGTACTTC
CASSFDSYEQYF
>.|TRBV6-5|TRBJ1-4|15|TRBD1
TGTGCCAGCAGCCAAAGACAGGGGGGAAATGAAAAACTGTTTTTT
CASSQRQGGNEKLFF
>few|TRBV12-5|TRBJ2-5|13|TRBD1
TGTGCTAGTGTCCTGGACAGGGTAGAGACCCAGTACTTC
CASVLDRVETQYF
>once|TRBV7-8|TRBJ2-7|16|TRBD2
TGTGCCAGCAGCGCGCTCTTTCGGGAGGGGTCCTACGAGCAGTACTTC
CASSALFREGSYEQYF
>.|TRBV19|TRBJ1-1|15|TRBD1
TGTGCCAGTAGTCACAGGGGAGGCATGAACACTGAAGCTTTCTTT
CASSHRGGMNTEAFF
>.|TRBV7-9|TRBJ2-3|17|TRBD2
TGTGCCAGCAGCCCGGGGACTAGCGGGAGCGGCACAGATACGCAGTATTTT
CASSPGTSGSGTDTQYF
>few|TRBV7-9|TRBJ2-7|16|TRBD2
TGTGCCAGCCAGGGCCCGGGACTAGCGGCCAACTACGAGCAGTACTTC
CASQGPGLAANYEQYF
>few|TRBV27|TRBJ1-5|15|TRBD1
TGTGCCAGCAGTTTATCGCTCCGGACAGGTCAGCCCCAGCATTTT
CASSLSLRTGQPQHF
>.|TRBV28|TRBJ1-2|14|.
TGTGCCAGCAGTTTGCGTGACAGCGTTCGCGGCTACACCTTC
CASSLRDSVRGYTF
>once|TRBV18|TRBJ2-2|17|.
TGTGCCAGCTCACCGGGGCGCCTAACTAAAAACACCGGGGAGCTGTTTTTT
CASSPGRLTKNTGELFF
>.|TRBV6-2/TRBV6-3|TRBJ2-2|12|.
TGTGCCAGCAGTTACCCTTCCGGGGAGCTGTTTTTT
CASSYPSGELFF
>.|TRBV7-8|TRBJ2-3|17|TRBD1
TGTGCCAGCAGCTTAGCGGTAGGGACAGGGTTCACAGATACGCAGTATTTT
CASSLAVGTGFTDTQYF
>.|TRBV24-1|TRBJ2-3|16|TRBD1
TGTGCCACCAGTGATTGGGACAGGGGAAGGACAGATACGCAGTATTTT
CATSDWDRGRTDTQYF
>.|TRBV30|TRBJ2-3|21|TRBD2
TGTGCCTGGAGGCACCTATATGGCGGGAGGCTCCATTCAACAGGCACAGATACGCAGTATTTT
CAWRHLYGGRLHSTGTDTQYF
>once|TRBV10-3|TRBJ2-1|18|TRBD2
TGTGCCATCAGTGAGTCACAAAGTCCGGGACTAGCGGCACCTGACCGGTTCTTC
CAISESQSPGLAAPDRFF
>.|TRBV5-1|TRBJ2-1|12|.
TGCGCCAGCAGCTTGGCCTCGAATGAGCAGTTCTTC
CASSLASNEQFF
>.|TRBV13|TRBJ2-7|17|TRBD2
TGTGCCAGCAGCTCCTCCGGGACCGGGACTAGATCCTACGAGCAGTACTTC
CASSSSGTGTRSYEQYF
>.|TRBV29-1|TRBJ2-7|11|.
TGCAGCGGGACCGACAGCTACGAGCAGTACTTC
CSGTDSYEQYF
>.|TRBV14|TRBJ1-2|16|.
TGTGCCAGCAGCCAAGAATGGGCAGGGTCCAACTATGGCTACACCTTC
CASSQEWAGSNYGYTF
>.|TRBV6-5|TRBJ2-7|14|.
TGTGCCAGCAGTTACAACCCGGGTACTTACGAGCAGTACTTC
CASSYNPGTYEQYF
>.|TRBV28|TRBJ2-5|17|.
TGTGCCAGCAGTCCGAATCGTCTAGGGAGCCTGGGGAAGACCCAGTACTTC
CASSPNRLGSLGKTQYF
>.|TRBV18|TRBJ1-6|13|TRBD1
TGTGCCAGCCTGACAGGGGGAGGTTCACCCCTCCACTTT
CASLTGGGSPLHF
>.|TRBV5-1|TRBJ2-6|16|.
TGCGCCAGCAGCGCACAGATCAGCTCTGGGGCCAACGTCCTGACTTTC
CASSAQISSGANVLTF
>.|TRBV19|TRBJ1-1|18|TRBD1
TGTGCCAGTAGTATTCTGAGGGACAGGAACCACATGAACACTGAAGCTTTCTTT
CASSILRDRNHMNTEAFF
>many|TRBV5-8|TRBJ2-3|17|.
TGTGCCAGCAGCCTCCCCGCGTGGGGCACTAGCACAGATACGCAGTATTTT
CASSLPAWGTSTDTQYF
>.|TRBV10-2|TRBJ2-4|15|.
TGCGCCAGTAAAGAGACTACCTTAGCCAAAAACATTCAGTACTTC
CASKETTLAKNIQYF
>.|TRBV28|TRBJ2-7|15|.
TGTGCCAGCAGTTTCAGCCAGGGAGCGGGCTACGAGCAGTACTTC
CASSFSQGAGYEQYF
>.|TRBV27|TRBJ2-1|16|TRBD2
TGTGCCAGCAGTCGGACTAGCGGGAGCGGGGGCCATGAGCAGTTCTTC
CASSRTSGSGGHEQFF